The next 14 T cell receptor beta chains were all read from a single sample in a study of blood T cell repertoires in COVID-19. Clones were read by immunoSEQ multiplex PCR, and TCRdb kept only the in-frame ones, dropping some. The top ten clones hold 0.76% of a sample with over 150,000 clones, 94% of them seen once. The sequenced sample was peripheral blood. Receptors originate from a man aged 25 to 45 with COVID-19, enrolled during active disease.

CDR3 protein: CASSQNRVGEQYF. CDR3 DNA sequence: TGTGCCAGCAGTCAGAACAGGGTTGGGGAGCAGTACTTC. The V and J genes are TRBV6-5 and TRBJ2-7; TRBD1 might be the D (6 bases). The CDR3 contains 13 residues. Germline CDR1 MNHEY, CDR2 SVGAGI. Trimming removed 5 bases from V and 7 bases from J, with 15 bases in between.

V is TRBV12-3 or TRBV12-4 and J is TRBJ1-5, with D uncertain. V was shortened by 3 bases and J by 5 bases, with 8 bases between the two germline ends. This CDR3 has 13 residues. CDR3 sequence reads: CASSFGEHQPQHF. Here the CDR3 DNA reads TGTGCCAGCAGTTTTGGGGAGCATCAGCCCCAGCATTTT.

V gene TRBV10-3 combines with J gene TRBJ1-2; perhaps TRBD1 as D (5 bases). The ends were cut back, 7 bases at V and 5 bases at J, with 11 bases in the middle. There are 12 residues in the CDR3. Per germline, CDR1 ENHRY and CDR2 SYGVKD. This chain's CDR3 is CAIMRGEYGYTF. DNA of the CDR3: TGTGCCATCATGCGGGGCGAGTATGGCTACACCTTC.

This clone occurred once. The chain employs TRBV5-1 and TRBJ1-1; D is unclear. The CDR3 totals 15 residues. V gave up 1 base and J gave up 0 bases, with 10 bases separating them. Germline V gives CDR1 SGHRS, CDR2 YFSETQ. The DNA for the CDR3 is TGCGCCAGCAGCTTGAGCAGGCGAATGAACACTGAAGCTTTCTTT. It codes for CASSLSRRMNTEAFF.

The CDR3 DNA follows: TGTGCCAGCAGCTACACCGGGACAGATCTTCTGGGCACTGAAGCTTTCTTT. Amino acid sequence: CASSYTGTDLLGTEAFF. The rearrangement uses TRBV7-3 and TRBJ1-1, with TRBD1 matching over 7 bases. Germline values: CDR1 SGHTA, CDR2 FQGTGA. The CDR3 covers 17 residues. V shed 4 bases and J 4 bases; nucleotides not matched to a gene: 15. The full variable domain, with the rest looked up from reference TRBV7-3 and TRBJ1-1, is GAGVSQTPSNKVTEKGKYVELRCDPISGHTALYWYRQSLGQGPEFLIYFQGTGAADDSGLPNDRFFAVRPEGSVSTLKIQRTERGDSAVYLCASSYTGTDLLGTEAFFGQGTRLTVV.

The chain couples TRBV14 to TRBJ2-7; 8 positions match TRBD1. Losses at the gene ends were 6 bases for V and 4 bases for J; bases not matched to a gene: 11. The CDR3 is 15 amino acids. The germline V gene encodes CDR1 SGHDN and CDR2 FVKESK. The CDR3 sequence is CASSHLRTGIYEQYF. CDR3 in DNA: TGTGCCAGCAGTCATCTCAGGACAGGGATTTACGAGCAGTACTTC.

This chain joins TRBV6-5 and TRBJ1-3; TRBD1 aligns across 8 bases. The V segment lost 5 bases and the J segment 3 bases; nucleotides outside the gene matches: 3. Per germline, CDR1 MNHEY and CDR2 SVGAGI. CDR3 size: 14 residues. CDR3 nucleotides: TGTGCCAGCAGTAGGGACAGGCTTGGAAACACCATATATTTT. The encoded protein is CASSRDRLGNTIYF.

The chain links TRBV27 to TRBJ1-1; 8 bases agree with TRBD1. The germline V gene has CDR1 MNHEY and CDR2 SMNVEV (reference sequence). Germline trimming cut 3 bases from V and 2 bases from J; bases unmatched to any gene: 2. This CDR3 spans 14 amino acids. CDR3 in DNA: TGTGCCAGCAGTTTCAGGGGGCCTAACACTGAAGCTTTCTTT. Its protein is CASSFRGPNTEAFF.

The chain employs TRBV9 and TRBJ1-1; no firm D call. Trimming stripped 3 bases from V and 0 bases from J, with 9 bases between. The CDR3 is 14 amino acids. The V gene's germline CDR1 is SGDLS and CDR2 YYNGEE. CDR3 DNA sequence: TGTGCCAGCAGCGAAGACATAGTGAACACTGAAGCTTTCTTT. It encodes CASSEDIVNTEAFF.

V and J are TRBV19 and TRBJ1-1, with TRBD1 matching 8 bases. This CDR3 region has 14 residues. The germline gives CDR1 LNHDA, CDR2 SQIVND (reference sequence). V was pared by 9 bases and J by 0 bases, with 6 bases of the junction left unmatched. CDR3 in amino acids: CASRGQGMNTEAFF. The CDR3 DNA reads TGTGCCAGCAGAGGACAGGGAATGAACACTGAAGCTTTCTTT. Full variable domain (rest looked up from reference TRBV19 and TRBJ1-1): DGGITQSPKYLFRKEGQNVTLSCEQNLNHDAMYWYRQDPGQGLRLIYYSQIVNDFQKGDIAEGYSVSREKKESFPLTVTSAQKNPTAFYLCASRGQGMNTEAFFGQGTRLTVV.

CDR3 nucleotide sequence: TGTGCCAGCAGCTTCGGAGGGGTCCCCGGGGAGCTGTTTTTT. Translation: CASSFGGVPGELFF. This chain connects TRBV7-3 to TRBJ2-2; possible D gene TRBD2, 6 bases. The CDR3 runs 14 residues. Germline-derived CDR1 and CDR2 are SGHTA and FQGTGA. V gave up 3 bases and J gave up 6 bases, with 11 bases separating them.

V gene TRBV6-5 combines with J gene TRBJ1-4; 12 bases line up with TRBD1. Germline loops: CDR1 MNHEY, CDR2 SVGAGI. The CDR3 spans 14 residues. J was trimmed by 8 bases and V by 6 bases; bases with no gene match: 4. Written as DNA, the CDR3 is TGTGCCAGCAGGGGACAGGGGGCTTTAGAAAAACTGTTTTTT. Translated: CASRGQGALEKLFF.

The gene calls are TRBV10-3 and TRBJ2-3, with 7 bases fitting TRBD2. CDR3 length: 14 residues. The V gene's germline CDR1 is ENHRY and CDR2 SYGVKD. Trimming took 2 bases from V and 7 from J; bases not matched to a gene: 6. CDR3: CAISEVERGNTQYF. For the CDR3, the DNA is TGTGCCATCAGTGAGGTCGAGCGGGGAAATACGCAGTATTTT.

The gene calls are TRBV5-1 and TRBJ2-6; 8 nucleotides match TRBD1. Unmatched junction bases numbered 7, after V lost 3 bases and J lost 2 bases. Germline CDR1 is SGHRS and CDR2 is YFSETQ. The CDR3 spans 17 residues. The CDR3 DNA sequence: TGCGCCAGCAGCTCCGGACAGGGCTTCCCTGGGGCCAACGTCCTGACTTTC. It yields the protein CASSSGQGFPGANVLTF. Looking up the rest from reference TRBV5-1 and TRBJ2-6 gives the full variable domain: KAGVTQTPRYLIKTRGQQVTLSCSPISGHRSVSWYQQTPGQGLQFLFEYFSETQRNKGNFPGRFSGRQFSNSRSEMNVSTLELGDSALYLCASSSGQGFPGANVLTFGAGSRLTVL.